Shown below are 26 T cell receptor beta chains from a single sample sequenced in a study of blood T cell repertoires in COVID-19 (dated by TCRdb to 2020 to 2022). Library prep was done by the immunoSEQ multiplex PCR assay. TCRdb took this table from immuneACCESS and kept in-frame rearrangements with V and J called. Such tables lack part of the clones; where checked against another copy, unresolved V genes explain under half of the gap, and the rest is unexplained. The sample data list 200,000 to 300,000 clones, and around 84% of these were observed just once. The ten largest clonotypes hold 1.5% to 1.9% of the sample. Sequenced: peripheral blood. These receptors all come from a middle-aged woman who had recovered from COVID-19.

This chain uses TRBV5-1 with TRBJ2-6; D remains ambiguous. Trimming left V 1 base short and J 1 base short, with 6 bases between. Germline CDR1 reads SGHRS; CDR2 reads YFSETQ. This CDR3 is built from 15 residues. CDR3 region: CASSLISSGANVLTF. For the CDR3, the DNA is TGCGCCAGCAGCTTGATATCGTCTGGGGCCAACGTCCTGACTTTC.

The chain carries TRBV7-9 and TRBJ1-1; D is unclear. The CDR3 consists of 15 residues. The V end lost 5 bases, the J end lost 2 bases, and 15 bases lay between the germline ends. The germline CDR1 and CDR2 sequences are SEHNR and FQNEAQ (reference sequence). The CDR3 DNA sequence: TGTGCCAGCAGCGCGAAAGGGAGGTCCAACACTGAAGCTTTCTTT. Residues: CASSAKGRSNTEAFF.

The chain employs TRBV7-2 and TRBJ2-1, with TRBD2 matching 16 bases. This CDR3 contains 18 residues. The J segment lost 7 bases and the V segment lost 4 bases, leaving 10 bases of the junction unmatched. Per the germline V gene, CDR1 is SGHTA and CDR2 is FQGNSA. The CDR3 spells CASSSVGTSGGARNEQFF. For the CDR3, the DNA is TGTGCCAGCAGCTCAGTCGGGACTAGCGGGGGGGCTCGAAATGAGCAGTTCTTC.

V and J are TRBV10-3 and TRBJ2-7; D perhaps matches TRBD1 (5 bases). Trimming removed 3 bases at V and 0 bases at J, with 12 bases between. The CDR3 spans 15 residues. The germline V gene has CDR1 ENHRY and CDR2 SYGVKD. CDR3 in DNA: TGTGCCATCAGTGATGACAGAAGAGGCTCCTACGAGCAGTACTTC. Translated: CAISDDRRGSYEQYF.

The genes are TRBV30 and TRBJ1-5; 7 bases are shared with TRBD1. The germline CDR1 and CDR2 sequences are GTSNPN and SVGIG (reference sequence). V lost 3 bases, J lost 1 base, and 12 bases stayed unmatched. The CDR3 spans 17 residues. This CDR3 reads CAWSADRESFSNQPQHF. CDR3 nucleotides: TGTGCCTGGAGCGCTGACAGGGAGTCGTTCAGCAATCAGCCCCAGCATTTT.

CDR3 region: CSVGGDRDGQGETQYF. The CDR3 DNA reads as TGCAGCGTTGGGGGGGACAGGGATGGCCAGGGAGAGACCCAGTACTTC. The chain joins TRBV29-1 to TRBJ2-5, with TRBD1 identical over 9 bases. CDR1 and CDR2 from the germline V gene are SQVTM and ANQGSEA. J gave up 4 bases and V 4 bases, and 13 bases lay outside the gene matches. The CDR3 extends over 16 amino acids.

V and J are TRBV25-1 and TRBJ2-2; 8 bases map to TRBD1. CDR1 and CDR2 from the germline V gene are MGHDK and SYGVNS. The ends lost 6 bases at V and 2 bases at J; junction bases unmatched: 5. CDR3 length: 15 amino acids. CDR3 region: CASSWTGSNTGELFF. In DNA form, the CDR3 reads TGTGCCAGCAGCTGGACAGGGAGTAACACCGGGGAGCTGTTTTTT.

This sequence joins TRBV5-1 and TRBJ1-1; no clear D gene. Germline V gene sequence: CDR1 SGHRS, CDR2 YFSETQ. The CDR3 is 12 amino acids. Trimming stripped 4 bases from V and 4 bases from J, with 8 bases between. The CDR3 DNA follows: TGCGCCAGCAGCGCTGACACCACTGAAGCTTTCTTT. This sequence encodes CASSADTTEAFF.

The gene calls are TRBV29-1 and TRBJ2-4, with TRBD2 as a possible D gene (6 bases). The CDR3 is made up of 13 amino acids. V gave up 5 bases and J gave up 6 bases, with 14 bases separating them. The germline CDR1 and CDR2 sequences are SQVTM and ANQGSEA. CDR3 bases: TGCAGCGTTACACTTTTGGGAGGAAACATTCAGTACTTC. Amino acid sequence: CSVTLLGGNIQYF.

The chain combines TRBV19 with TRBJ2-7, with 8 bases matching TRBD1. Trimming at V came to 5 bases and at J to 4 bases, leaving 7 bases not matched to a gene. From germline, CDR1 is LNHDA and CDR2 SQIVND (reference sequence). The CDR3 runs 14 residues. The CDR3 coding sequence is TGTGCCAGTAGTTATCGGCAGGGGGCTTACGAGCAGTACTTC. Its protein is CASSYRQGAYEQYF.

This chain uses TRBV2 with TRBJ1-1, with no clear D. V gave up 0 bases and J gave up 4 bases, with 3 bases separating them. Germline V gene data show CDR1 as SNHLY and CDR2 as FYNNEI. CDR3 length: 12 amino acids. The CDR3 sequence: CASSEAGTEAFF. CDR3 DNA sequence: TGTGCCAGCAGTGAAGCCGGCACTGAAGCTTTCTTT. Full variable domain (outside the CDR3, taken from reference TRBV2 and TRBJ1-1): EPEVTQTPSHQVTQMGQEVILRCVPISNHLYFYWYRQILGQKVEFLVSFYNNEISEKSEIFDDQFSVERPDGSNFTLKIRSTKLEDSAMYFCASSEAGTEAFFGQGTRLTVV.

The J gene is TRBJ1-3, the V gene TRBV7-6, with TRBD1 as a possible D gene (5 bases). Germline values: CDR1 SGHVS, CDR2 FNYEAQ. The CDR3 runs to 16 residues. V was shortened by 1 base and J by 2 bases, with 12 bases between the two germline ends. The CDR3 DNA sequence: TGTGCCAGCAGCTTAGGCCTGACAGTAACTGGAAACACCATATATTTT. This codes for CASSLGLTVTGNTIYF.

This chain connects TRBV10-3 to TRBJ1-5; D ambiguous. The CDR3 sequence is 13 residues long. In germline, CDR1 is ENHRY, CDR2 SYGVKD. Trimming stripped 3 bases from V and 6 bases from J, with 9 bases between. CDR3 region: CAISEESGQPQHF. The DNA of the CDR3 is TGTGCCATCAGTGAAGAGAGCGGTCAGCCCCAGCATTTT.

V and J are TRBV19 and TRBJ2-2; no clear D. CDR3 size: 16 residues. Germline V CDR1 and CDR2: LNHDA, SQIVND (reference sequence). V gave up 5 bases and J gave up 2 bases, with 15 bases separating them. The CDR3 loop is CASSYAETPNTGELFF. The CDR3 coding sequence is TGTGCCAGTAGTTATGCTGAAACACCCAACACCGGGGAGCTGTTTTTT.

The rearrangement joins TRBV2 to TRBJ2-3; 8 nucleotides line up with TRBD1. This CDR3 has 16 residues. With 5 bases clipped from V and 3 bases from J, the junction kept 10 bases outside the gene matches. Germline loops: CDR1 SNHLY, CDR2 FYNNEI. CDR3 protein: CASSPSGQGRTDTQYF. For the CDR3, the DNA is TGTGCCAGCAGTCCAAGCGGACAGGGTCGAACAGATACGCAGTATTTT.

This chain connects TRBV6-1 to TRBJ2-2, with D unresolved. In germline, CDR1 is MNHNS, CDR2 SASEGT. CDR3 size: 12 residues. Trimming removed 7 bases from V and 7 bases from J, with 10 bases in between. In DNA, the CDR3 is TGTGCCAGCACCCCGGTTCTCGGGGAGCTGTTTTTT. This translates into CASTPVLGELFF.

V and J are TRBV28 and TRBJ1-4, with D tentatively TRBD1 (5 bases). Trimming removed 3 bases at V and 8 bases at J, with 16 bases between. This CDR3 region has 15 residues. Germline V lookup: CDR1 MDHEN, CDR2 SYDVKM. CDR3 bases: TGTGCCAGCAGTTTTGTTCAGATACGGGGGGAAAAACTGTTTTTT. This codes for CASSFVQIRGEKLFF.

In this sample, this clone turned up a few times. The chain is built from TRBV2 and TRBJ2-5; possible D gene TRBD1, 5 bases. The CDR3 contains 13 residues. Trimming removed 9 bases from V and 2 bases from J, with 13 bases in between. Germline V gene data show CDR1 as SNHLY and CDR2 as FYNNEI. This CDR3 reads CASVMGPQETQYF. The CDR3 DNA is TGTGCCAGTGTGATGGGGCCGCAAGAGACCCAGTACTTC.

V is TRBV6-5 and J is TRBJ2-5; TRBD2 matches 11 bases. J lost 3 bases, V lost 5 bases, and 2 bases had no gene match. The CDR3 has 14 residues. CDR1 is MNHEY, CDR2 SVGAGI, per germline. The CDR3 DNA sequence: TGTGCCAGCAGTCCGACTAGCGGGGAAGAGACCCAGTACTTC. It specifies CASSPTSGEETQYF.

The chain employs TRBV24-1 and TRBJ2-3; D perhaps matches TRBD2 (6 bases). V was pared by 9 bases and J by 0 bases, with 15 bases between. CDR1 and CDR2 from the germline V gene are KGHDR and SFDVKD. The CDR3 length is 15 residues. In DNA form, the CDR3 reads TGTGCCACCGGGGGGAAGGACTCTAGCACAGATACGCAGTATTTT. Encoded protein: CATGGKDSSTDTQYF.

The chain couples TRBV2 to TRBJ1-4, with D perhaps TRBD1 (5 bases). This CDR3 is 11 amino acids long. Looked up from germline, CDR1 is SNHLY and CDR2 is FYNNEI. The V end lost 5 bases, the J end lost 15 bases, and 13 bases lay between the germline ends. The CDR3 sequence: CASSQDTGVFF. The CDR3, as DNA: TGTGCCAGCAGTCAAGACACGGGGGTGTTTTTT.

The V gene is TRBV5-1, the J gene TRBJ2-5, with TRBD1 identical over 8 bases. Per germline, CDR1 SGHRS and CDR2 YFSETQ. There are 15 residues in the CDR3. The J segment lost 5 bases and the V segment lost 0 bases, leaving 6 bases of the junction unmatched. The CDR3 loop is CASSLGQGSVETQYF. The CDR3 coding sequence is TGCGCCAGCAGCTTGGGACAGGGGAGCGTTGAGACCCAGTACTTC.

This chain joins TRBV2 and TRBJ1-1; D may be TRBD1 (6 bases). Trimming cost V 8 bases and J 5 bases, with 18 bases left between them. Per the germline V gene, CDR1 is SNHLY and CDR2 is FYNNEI. CDR3 size: 14 residues. In DNA form, the CDR3 reads TGTGCCAGCGGGGAGGGGGAGTTGGGGACTGAAGCTTTCTTT. Amino acids: CASGEGELGTEAFF.

This clone was seen once. The V and J genes are TRBV19 and TRBJ1-2, with D unclear. Germline V gene sequence: CDR1 LNHDA, CDR2 SQIVND (reference sequence). V was pared by 6 bases and J by 3 bases, with 8 bases between. The CDR3 consists of 12 residues. The CDR3 nucleotides are TGTGCCAGTAGCCCCGGGGACTATGGCTACACCTTC. Its translation is CASSPGDYGYTF.

The chain joins TRBV30 to TRBJ1-5, with D maybe TRBD1 (5 bases). The CDR3 sequence is 13 residues long. V was pared by 1 base and J by 11 bases, with 15 bases between. The germline CDR1 and CDR2 sequences are GTSNPN and SVGIG (reference sequence). CDR3 protein: CAWSGQGRWSQHF. The CDR3 DNA sequence: TGTGCCTGGAGTGGGCAGGGCAGGTGGTCCCAGCATTTT. The full variable domain, its missing parts supplied by reference TRBV30 and TRBJ1-5, is SQTIHQWPATLVQPVGSPLSLECTVEGTSNPNLYWYRQAAGRGLQLLFYSVGIGQISSEVPQNLSASRPQDRQFILSSKKLLLSDSGFYLCAWSGQGRWSQHFGDGTRLSIL.

This chain's CDR3 is CASSPGGSGYNEQFF. The CDR3, as DNA: TGTGCCAGCAGCCCAGGGGGGAGTGGCTACAATGAGCAGTTCTTC. The genes are TRBV7-9 and TRBJ2-1; TRBD1 might be the D (7 bases). This CDR3 is built from 15 residues. Trimming took 5 bases from V and 3 from J, leaving 14 bases between them. Germline loops: CDR1 SEHNR, CDR2 FQNEAQ (reference sequence).